Listed here are 12 T cell receptor beta chains from one sample, sequenced in a study of breast tumors, draining lymph nodes, adjacent tissues. In TCRdb, the multiplex PCR reads were re-called with MiXCR into one record per CDR3 protein. The repertoire holds about 120,000 distinct CDR3 sequences, with just under 20% as singletons. Axillary draining lymph nodes of breast cancer patients supplied the node samples. Sequencing input: axillary lymph node tissue. The receptors come from a female donor with breast cancer. Some clones in this sample may be carry-over from other donors' samples.

This clonotype was recorded at least ten times. V gene TRBV7-3 combines with J gene TRBJ2-1; TRBD2 agrees at 13 bases. Unmatched junction bases numbered 5, after V lost 3 bases and J lost 9 bases. CDR3 length equals 15 residues. Per germline, CDR1 SGHTA and CDR2 FQGTGA. This CDR3 is CASSFSGTSGIEQFF. The CDR3 DNA sequence: TGTGCCAGCAGCTTTTCCGGGACTAGCGGGATTGAGCAGTTCTTC.

This clonotype was observed many times. This rearrangement joins TRBV7-9 to TRBJ2-3, with D perhaps matching TRBD1 or TRBD2 (5 bases each). V was cut by 5 bases and J by 4 bases, with 16 bases left in between. CDR3 length equals 15 residues. Per the germline V gene, CDR1 is SEHNR and CDR2 is FQNEAQ (reference sequence). CDR3 residues: CASSRGGPLADTQYF. The CDR3 nucleotides read TGTGCCAGCAGCCGTGGGGGACCATTGGCAGATACGCAGTATTTT.

This clonotype was recorded many times. The chain combines TRBV20-1 with TRBJ1-3; D unresolved. Trimming pared 6 bases from V and 0 bases from J, leaving 9 bases between. CDR3 size: 13 residues. Germline values: CDR1 DFQATT, CDR2 SNEGSKA (reference sequence). CDR3 DNA sequence: TGCAGTGCCCTTTGGAGCTCTGGAAACACCATATATTTT. Residues: CSALWSSGNTIYF.

This chain links TRBV18 with TRBJ2-5, with 7 bases matching TRBD1. V lost 5 bases to trimming and J lost 2 bases; unmatched junction nucleotides: 11. This CDR3 comprises 16 residues. In germline, CDR1 is KGHSH, CDR2 LQKENI. The CDR3 is CASSSTGTAIQETQYF. CDR3 coding DNA: TGTGCCAGCTCATCCACCGGGACAGCAATACAAGAGACCCAGTACTTC. Full variable domain (remainder filled in from reference TRBV18 and TRBJ2-5): NAGVMQNPRHLVRRRGQEARLRCSPMKGHSHVYWYRQLPEEGLKFMVYLQKENIIDESGMPKERFSAEFPKEGPSILRIQQVVRGDSAAYFCASSSTGTAIQETQYFGPGTRLLVL.

With regard to this clonotype: This sequence may be a read error, since a much larger clone differs from it by one base. The CDR3 coding sequence is TGTGCCAGCAGCCGAGATCGGCTAGCCGATGAGCAGTTCTTC. Protein: CASSRDRLADEQFF. The rearrangement links TRBV14 to TRBJ2-1, with a weak D call TRBD2 (5 bases). CDR1 and CDR2 (germline): SGHDN, FVKESK. The CDR3 is made up of 14 amino acids. V lost 4 bases and J 8 bases, leaving 15 bases between the germline ends.

This clonotype was observed many times. J is TRBJ2-2 and V is TRBV7-8; TRBD2 aligns across 8 bases. Germline-derived CDR1 and CDR2 are SGHVS and FQNEAQ. The CDR3 loop spans 16 amino acids. V lost 4 bases, J lost 6 bases, and 10 bases stayed unmatched. CDR3 nucleotides: TGTGCCAGCAGCTCCGGGGGACTAGTTTCCGCCGGGGAGCTGTTTTTT. This gives the protein CASSSGGLVSAGELFF.

This clonotype was seen repeatedly, ten times or more. The genes are TRBV4-1 and TRBJ2-1, with 8 bases identical to TRBD1. The V segment lost 0 bases and the J segment 7 bases; nucleotides outside the gene matches: 2. This CDR3 comprises 14 residues. CDR1 and CDR2 (germline): MGHRA, YSYEKL. CDR3: CASSQDRGRNEQFF. For the CDR3, the DNA is TGCGCCAGCAGCCAAGACAGGGGGCGAAATGAGCAGTTCTTC.

This clonotype was recorded at least ten times. The chain couples TRBV7-9 to TRBJ2-1; D remains ambiguous. The germline CDR1 and CDR2 sequences are SEHNR and FQNEAQ (reference sequence). The CDR3 loop spans 16 amino acids. V was shortened by 3 bases and J by 4 bases, with 16 bases between the two germline ends. The chain's CDR3 is CASSFPTPLEYNEQFF. CDR3 in DNA: TGTGCCAGCAGCTTTCCGACACCATTAGAGTACAATGAGCAGTTCTTC.

This clonotype was observed at least ten times. The conserved closing phenylalanine or tryptophan is absent in this CDR3, likely reflecting a read error. No DNA is shown, since the ends of the CDR3 on it are uncertain; the CDR3 is the one TCRdb lists. The chain links TRBV28 to TRBJ2-5; the table gives TRBD1 as D, unverified against the DNA. The CDR3 has 11 amino acids, counting both end residues. Looked up from germline, CDR1 is MDHEN and CDR2 is SYDVKM. The CDR3 sequence: CASSLTGDLHI.

In its sample, this clonotype was seen many times. The chain combines TRBV29-1 with TRBJ1-2; no clear D gene. V was trimmed by 6 bases and J by 4 bases, leaving 12 bases between them. The germline gives CDR1 SQVTM, CDR2 ANQGSEA. This CDR3 contains 12 residues. The CDR3 sequence: CSVSPRSYGYTF. DNA for the CDR3: TGCAGCGTGAGTCCCAGGTCCTATGGCTACACCTTC.

This clonotype showed up many times. V and J are TRBV7-9 and TRBJ2-7; D is possibly TRBD1 (6 bases). Trimming took 3 bases from V and 5 from J, leaving 17 bases between them. CDR3 size: 15 residues. Germline-derived CDR1 and CDR2 are SEHNR and FQNEAQ (reference sequence). The CDR3 coding sequence is TGTGCCAGCAGCTTCTACCCCGGGACACGCAACGAGCAGTACTTC. This encodes CASSFYPGTRNEQYF.

This clonotype appeared many times. In nucleotides, the CDR3 is TGTGCCAGCAGACGACTGACTAGCGGGAGCTACGAGCAGTACTTC. Translating gives CASRRLTSGSYEQYF. The gene calls are TRBV28 and TRBJ2-7; TRBD2 matches at 12 bases. The trim removed 6 bases at V and 3 bases at J, leaving 6 bases unmatched. The CDR3 totals 15 residues. In germline, CDR1 is MDHEN, CDR2 SYDVKM.